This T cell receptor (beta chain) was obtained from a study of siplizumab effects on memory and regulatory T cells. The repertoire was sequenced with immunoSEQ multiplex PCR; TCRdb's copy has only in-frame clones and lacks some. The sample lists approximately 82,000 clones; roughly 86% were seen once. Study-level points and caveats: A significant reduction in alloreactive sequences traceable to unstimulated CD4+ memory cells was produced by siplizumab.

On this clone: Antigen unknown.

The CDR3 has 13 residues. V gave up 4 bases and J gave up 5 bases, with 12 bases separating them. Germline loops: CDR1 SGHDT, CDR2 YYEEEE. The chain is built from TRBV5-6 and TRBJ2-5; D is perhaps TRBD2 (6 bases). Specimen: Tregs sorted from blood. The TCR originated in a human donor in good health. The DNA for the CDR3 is TGTGCCAGCAGCGGCGGGGTGTGGGAGACCCAGTACTTC. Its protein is CASSGGVWETQYF.